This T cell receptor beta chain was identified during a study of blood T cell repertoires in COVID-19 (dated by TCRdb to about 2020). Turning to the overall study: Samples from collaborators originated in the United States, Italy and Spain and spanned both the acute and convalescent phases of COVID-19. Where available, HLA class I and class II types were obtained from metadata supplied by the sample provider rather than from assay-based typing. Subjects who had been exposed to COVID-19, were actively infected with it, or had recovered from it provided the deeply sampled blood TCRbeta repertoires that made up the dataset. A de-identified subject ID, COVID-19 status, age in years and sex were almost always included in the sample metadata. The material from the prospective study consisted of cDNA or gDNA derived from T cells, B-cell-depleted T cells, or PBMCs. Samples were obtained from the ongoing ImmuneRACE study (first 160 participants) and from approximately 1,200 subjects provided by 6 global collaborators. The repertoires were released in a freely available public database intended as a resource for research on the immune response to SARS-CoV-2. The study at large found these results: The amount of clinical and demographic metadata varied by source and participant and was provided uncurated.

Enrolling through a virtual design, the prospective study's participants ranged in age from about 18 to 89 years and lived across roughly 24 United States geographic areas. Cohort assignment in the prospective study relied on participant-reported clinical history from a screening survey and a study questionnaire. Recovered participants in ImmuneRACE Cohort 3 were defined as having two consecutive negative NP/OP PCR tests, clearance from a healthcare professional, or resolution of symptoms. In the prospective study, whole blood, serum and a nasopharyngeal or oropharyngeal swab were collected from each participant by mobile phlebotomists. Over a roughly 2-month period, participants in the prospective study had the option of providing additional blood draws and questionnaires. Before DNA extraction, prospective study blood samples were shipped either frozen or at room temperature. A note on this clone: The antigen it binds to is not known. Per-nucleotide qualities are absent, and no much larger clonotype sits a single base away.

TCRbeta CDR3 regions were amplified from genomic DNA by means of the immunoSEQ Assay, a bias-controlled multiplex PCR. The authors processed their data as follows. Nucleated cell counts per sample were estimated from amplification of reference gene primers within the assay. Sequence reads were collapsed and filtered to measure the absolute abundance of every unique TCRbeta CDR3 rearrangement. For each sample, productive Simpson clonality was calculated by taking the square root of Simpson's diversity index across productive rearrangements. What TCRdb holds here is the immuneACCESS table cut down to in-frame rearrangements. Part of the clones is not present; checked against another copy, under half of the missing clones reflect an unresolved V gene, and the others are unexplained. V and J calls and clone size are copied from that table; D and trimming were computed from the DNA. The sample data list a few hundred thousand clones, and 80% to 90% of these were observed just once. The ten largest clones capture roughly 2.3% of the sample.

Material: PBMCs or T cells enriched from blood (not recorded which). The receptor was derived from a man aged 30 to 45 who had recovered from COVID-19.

In nucleotide form, the sequence is TGTGCCATCAGTGCGACAGGGTCCAATGAGCAGTTCTTC. It codes for CAISATGSNEQFF. This sequence uses TRBV10-3 and TRBJ2-1; 7 bases in between match TRBD1. The germline V gene gives CDR1 as ENHRY and CDR2 as SYGVKD. Trimmed from V: 4 bases; trimmed from J: 6 bases; junction bases lacking a gene match: 3. The CDR3 measures 13 amino acids from cysteine to phenylalanine. The sequence is cut down to CDR3 DNA, 39 bases in frame from base 1.